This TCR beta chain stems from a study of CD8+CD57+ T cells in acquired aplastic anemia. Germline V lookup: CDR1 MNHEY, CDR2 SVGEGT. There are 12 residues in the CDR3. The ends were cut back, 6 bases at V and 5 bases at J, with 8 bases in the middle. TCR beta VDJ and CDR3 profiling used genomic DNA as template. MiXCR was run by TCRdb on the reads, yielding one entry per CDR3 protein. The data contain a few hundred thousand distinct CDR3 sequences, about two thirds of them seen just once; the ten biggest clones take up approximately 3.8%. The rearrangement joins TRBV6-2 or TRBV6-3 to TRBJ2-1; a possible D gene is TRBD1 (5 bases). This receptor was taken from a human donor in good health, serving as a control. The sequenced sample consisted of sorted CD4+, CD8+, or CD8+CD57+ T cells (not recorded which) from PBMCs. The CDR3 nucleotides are TGTGCCAGCAGAAGGGGAAACAATGAGCAGTTCTTC. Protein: CASRRGNNEQFF.